One sample yielded the 27 T cell receptor beta chains listed below, sequenced in a study of T cells expressing NK-cell markers. TCRdb processed the 5' RACE reads again and assigns one entry to each CDR3 protein, with no DNA. Its clone listing holds around 280,000 distinct CDR3 sequences. The sample comprised blood T cells: a sorted CD56 or NKG2C T cell subset, CD4+ or CD8+ T cells, or bulk PBMC T cells (not recorded which). These receptors all stem from a man aged 18 to 35 in good health.

The rearrangement joins TRBV18 to TRBJ2-2; TCRdb designates TRBD2, a call that cannot be tested without DNA. The germline V gene encodes CDR1 KGHSH and CDR2 LQKENI. This CDR3 comprises 16 residues. CDR3 protein: CASSPLAATNTGELFF.

The genes are TRBV18 and TRBJ2-5; the D call from TCRdb, TRBD2, cannot be confirmed without DNA. This CDR3 is built from 18 residues. Per the germline V gene, CDR1 is KGHSH and CDR2 is LQKENI. The CDR3 region is CASSQSASGSWVKETQYF.

J is TRBJ2-1 and V is TRBV12-3 or TRBV12-4; TCRdb designates TRBD2, a call that cannot be tested without DNA. CDR3 length: 14 residues. The CDR3 sequence: CASGWTSRELGQFF.

The chain links TRBV3-1 to TRBJ1-1. Germline-derived CDR1 and CDR2 are LGHDT and YNNKEL (reference sequence). The CDR3 is 14 amino acids. The CDR3 reads CASSSPHVYPEAFF.

V is TRBV24-1 and J is TRBJ2-1; the TCRdb D gene call, TRBD1, has no DNA to confirm it. The germline CDR1 and CDR2 sequences are KGHDR and SFDVKD. CDR3 length: 13 amino acids. The CDR3 loop is CATSDSGGNWQFF.

The chain is built from TRBV11-2 and TRBJ2-5; the D gene TCRdb calls, TRBD2, cannot be checked with no DNA. CDR1 is SGHAT, CDR2 FQNNGV, per germline. The CDR3 totals 14 residues. This chain's CDR3 is CASSLSGSRETQYF.

The V call is TRBV6-4, the J call TRBJ2-1; TCRdb reports TRBD1, a call that lacks DNA to check it against. Germline values: CDR1 MRHNA, CDR2 SNTAGT. This CDR3 has 12 residues. CDR3 in amino acids: CASSDPGTVLFF.

The genes are TRBV12-3 or TRBV12-4 and TRBJ2-1; no DNA is available, so the TRBD2 call from TCRdb remains unchecked. The CDR3 extends over 13 amino acids. The chain's CDR3 is CASSPPPLGEQFF.

The gene calls are TRBV6-1 and TRBJ1-5; TCRdb's assignment of TRBD1 cannot be checked, as there is no DNA. This CDR3 comprises 14 residues. Germline loops: CDR1 MNHNS, CDR2 SASEGT. This chain's CDR3 is CASRQRGMGQPQHF.

The CDR3 protein is CASSNLGKPQHF. The V and J genes are TRBV6-1 and TRBJ1-5. The germline gives CDR1 MNHNS, CDR2 SASEGT. The CDR3 contains 12 residues.

J is TRBJ1-1 and V is TRBV29-1; the TRBD1 assignment by TCRdb is unverifiable without DNA. The CDR3 runs to 12 residues. The germline V gene encodes CDR1 SQVTM and CDR2 ANQGSEA. CDR3 region: CSFRDRSPEAFF.

The chain joins TRBV12-3 or TRBV12-4 to TRBJ2-5; TCRdb's D call, TRBD1, is unchecked because there is no DNA. This CDR3 region has 13 residues. The CDR3 region is CASSTTGRETQYF.

This chain uses TRBV15 with TRBJ2-1. CDR3 length: 16 amino acids. From germline, CDR1 is LNHNV and CDR2 YYDKDF (reference sequence). The CDR3 sequence is CATSRAPGQATTERFF.

The chain recombines TRBV18 with TRBJ2-3; TCRdb names TRBD2, which stays unverified in the absence of DNA. This CDR3 comprises 15 residues. Germline assignment: CDR1 KGHSH and CDR2 LQKENI. The CDR3: CASSPGLATTDTQYF.

The chain uses TRBV12-5 and TRBJ2-3; without DNA, the TCRdb call of TRBD1 cannot be checked. The germline V gene has CDR1 LGHNT and CDR2 FRNRAP. This CDR3 region has 15 residues. CDR3 region: CASGPGQDHMDTQYF.

This rearrangement joins TRBV4-2 to TRBJ1-4. CDR1 and CDR2 (germline): LGHNA, YNFKEQ. The CDR3 totals 17 residues. The CDR3 loop is CASSHQVGVPTNEKLFF.

The genes are TRBV7-8 and TRBJ2-2; absent DNA, TCRdb's TRBD2 call cannot be checked. This CDR3 is 14 amino acids long. Germline CDR1 SGHVS, CDR2 FQNEAQ. CDR3 sequence: CASSLRRDTGELFF. Based on the CDR3 plus reference TRBV7-8 and TRBJ2-2, the full variable domain is GAGVSQSPRYKVAKRGQDVALRCDPISGHVSLFWYQQALGQGPEFLTYFQNEAQLDKSGLPSDRFFAERPEGSVSTLKIQRTQQEDSAVYLCASSLRRDTGELFFGEGSRLTVL.

The chain's CDR3 is CASSERPWDYGYTF. This chain connects TRBV6-1 to TRBJ1-2. Germline assignment: CDR1 MNHNS and CDR2 SASEGT. The CDR3 loop spans 14 amino acids.

The V and J genes are TRBV4-3 and TRBJ2-7. Germline V CDR1 and CDR2: LGHNA, YSLEER. The CDR3 extends over 14 amino acids. The CDR3 protein is CASSQDLEEYEQYF.

The genes are TRBV4-2 and TRBJ1-2; TCRdb calls TRBD1, which cannot be checked without DNA. The CDR3 covers 16 residues. The germline CDR1 and CDR2 sequences are LGHNA and YNFKEQ. CDR3 residues: CASSQHTGGNNYGYTF.

The chain has TRBV20-1 and TRBJ1-2. Germline-derived CDR1 and CDR2 are DFQATT and SNEGSKA (reference sequence). The CDR3 spans 14 residues. This CDR3 reads CSARGQSYNYGYTF.

The genes are TRBV12-3 or TRBV12-4 and TRBJ2-3; TCRdb picks TRBD2, but there is no DNA to check that call. CDR3 size: 14 residues. This chain's CDR3 is CASTGGYSTDTQYF.

This CDR3 is CASSGDQTDPGANEQFF. The gene calls are TRBV7-6 and TRBJ2-1; without DNA, the TCRdb call of TRBD1 cannot be checked. CDR1 is SGHVS, CDR2 FNYEAQ, per germline. The CDR3 totals 17 residues.

The chain recombines TRBV6-1 with TRBJ2-6; as DNA is missing, the TRBD2 call by TCRdb cannot be tested. Germline-derived CDR1 and CDR2 are MNHNS and SASEGT. This CDR3 spans 17 amino acids. This CDR3 is CASRNLAGESGANVLTF.

The V gene is TRBV18, the J gene TRBJ1-5; TCRdb designates TRBD1, a call that cannot be tested without DNA. Germline loops: CDR1 KGHSH, CDR2 LQKENI. This CDR3 spans 14 amino acids. This CDR3 reads CASSPGPGDQPQHF.

The CDR3: CSVRAEATLNTEAFF. The rearrangement links TRBV29-1 to TRBJ1-1. Germline V lookup: CDR1 SQVTM, CDR2 ANQGSEA. The CDR3 is made up of 15 amino acids.

The chain couples TRBV20-1 to TRBJ2-1; absent DNA, TCRdb's TRBD2 call cannot be checked. CDR1 and CDR2 (germline): DFQATT, SNEGSKA (reference sequence). This CDR3 is 17 amino acids long. The CDR3: CSATLLPTSGRANEQFF.